The 21 T cell receptor beta chains presented below share a single source sample, sequenced in a study of identical twins. Via MiXCR, TCRdb re-called the 5' RACE reads, giving one row per CDR3 protein. The sample lists roughly 720,000 distinct CDR3 sequences; approximately 18% were seen once. These same records also appear under a second study, on T cells expressing NK-cell markers.

Sequencing was performed on PBMCs. These receptors were obtained from a woman between 18 and 29 years old in good health.

Comments on this clonotype: Possible read error: a much larger clone is one base away. The chain joins TRBV11-2 to TRBJ1-1; no reliable D call. Germline V gives CDR1 SGHAT, CDR2 FQNNGV. The CDR3 has 10 amino acids. V was shortened by 2 bases and J by 7 bases, with 2 bases between the two germline ends. The chain's CDR3 is CASSLNEAFF. CDR3 DNA sequence: TGTGCCAGCAGCTTAAATGAAGCTTTCTTT.

This clonotype appeared a few times. This chain links TRBV7-8 with TRBJ2-2, with 10 bases identical to TRBD2. Per the germline V gene, CDR1 is SGHVS and CDR2 is FQNEAQ. The CDR3 has 17 residues. Germline trimming cut 5 bases from V and 5 bases from J; bases unmatched to any gene: 11. CDR3 DNA: TGTGCCAGCAGCGCCAGAGCGGGAGGGCCGAGTACCGGGGAGCTGTTTTTT. Protein product: CASSARAGGPSTGELFF. Full variable domain (outside the CDR3, taken from reference TRBV7-8 and TRBJ2-2): GAGVSQSPRYKVAKRGQDVALRCDPISGHVSLFWYQQALGQGPEFLTYFQNEAQLDKSGLPSDRFFAERPEGSVSTLKIQRTQQEDSAVYLCASSARAGGPSTGELFFGEGSRLTVL.

This clonotype was seen repeatedly, ten times or more. V and J are TRBV7-3 and TRBJ2-3; 8 nucleotides agree with TRBD2. Germline loops: CDR1 SGHTA, CDR2 FQGTGA. The trim removed 5 bases at V and 9 bases at J, leaving 22 bases unmatched. The CDR3 extends over 18 amino acids. The CDR3 here is CASSPNPLLAGNDRTQYF. The CDR3 DNA follows: TGTGCCAGCAGCCCAAACCCACTTCTAGCGGGCAACGACAGAACGCAGTATTTT.

The rearrangement links TRBV6-2 or TRBV6-3 to TRBJ2-1; D possibly corresponds to TRBD2 (6 bases). CDR1 MNHEY and CDR2 SVGEGT come from the germline V gene. V lost 0 bases and J lost 4, with 19 bases in between. CDR3 length equals 18 residues. The CDR3 here is CASSYSSGLAMGYNEQFF. CDR3 nucleotides: TGTGCCAGCAGTTACTCGAGCGGCCTAGCGATGGGGTACAATGAGCAGTTCTTC.

V usage is TRBV4-3 and J usage is TRBJ2-3; D uncertain. This CDR3 is built from 16 residues. With 0 bases removed from V and 1 base from J, the gap between germline ends came to 11 bases. Germline values: CDR1 LGHNA, CDR2 YSLEER. CDR3: CASSQDVESGTDTQYF. In nucleotides, the CDR3 is TGCGCCAGCAGCCAAGATGTAGAATCGGGCACAGATACGCAGTATTTT.

As to this clonotype: Germline is not matched at one junction end, which may reflect a read error. The chain is built from TRBV27 and TRBJ2-7, with 10 bases fitting TRBD2. From germline, CDR1 is MNHEY and CDR2 SMNVEV (reference sequence). The CDR3 is 20 amino acids. The DNA of the CDR3 is TGTGCCAGCAGTTTAAGGGCTAGCGGGGGCCTTCAATCAGTCTCCTACGAGCAGCACTTC. It translates to CASSLRASGGLQSVSYEQHF.

The chain carries TRBV5-1 and TRBJ2-1, with 12 bases identical to TRBD2. The J segment lost 6 bases and the V segment lost 0 bases, leaving 4 bases of the junction unmatched. This CDR3 region has 16 residues. The V gene's germline CDR1 is SGHRS and CDR2 YFSETQ. The CDR3 protein is CASSLAPTSGSNEQFF. The CDR3 DNA sequence: TGCGCCAGCAGCTTGGCGCCGACTAGCGGGAGCAATGAGCAGTTCTTC.

The chain couples TRBV9 to TRBJ1-1, with D uncertain. The CDR3 covers 15 residues. The germline gives CDR1 SGDLS, CDR2 YYNGEE. The V end was cut by 3 bases, the J end by 5 bases, with 17 bases between. The CDR3 protein is CASSAGLKAETEAFF. The DNA for the CDR3 is TGTGCCAGCAGCGCAGGACTCAAAGCGGAGACTGAAGCTTTCTTT.

The chain has TRBV20-1 and TRBJ2-7; 9 positions match TRBD1. Looked up from germline, CDR1 is DFQATT and CDR2 is SNEGSKA (reference sequence). CDR3 length: 14 amino acids. Germline trimming cut 2 bases from V and 2 bases from J; bases unmatched to any gene: 4. This chain's CDR3 is CSARPGTGPYEQYF. For the CDR3, the DNA is TGCAGTGCTAGACCCGGGACAGGGCCCTACGAGCAGTACTTC.

In this sample, this clonotype turned up a few times. One end of the junction fails to match germline, which may point to a read error. The rearrangement uses TRBV12-3 or TRBV12-4 and TRBJ2-1; TRBD2 might be the D (5 bases). This CDR3 spans 16 amino acids. In DNA form, the CDR3 reads TGTGCCAGCAGATTAGCATTCAATGGACTGTACAATGAGCAGTTCTTC. It specifies CASRLAFNGLYNEQFF.

This chain connects TRBV6-5 to TRBJ2-5; either TRBD1 or TRBD2 may fit D (6 bases each). The CDR3 consists of 15 residues. CDR1 is MNHEY, CDR2 SVGAGI, per germline. Trimming removed 3 bases from V and 4 bases from J, with 15 bases in between. In DNA, the CDR3 is TGTGCCAGCAGTTATAAGGGCAAGGGGGGAGAGACCCAGTACTTC. Its protein is CASSYKGKGGETQYF.

The chain couples TRBV7-9 to TRBJ1-1, with TRBD1 identical over 8 bases. After removal of 3 bases from V and 3 bases from J, the junction contained 9 bases not matched to a gene. Germline V gives CDR1 SEHNR, CDR2 FQNEAQ (reference sequence). The CDR3 has 16 residues. The CDR3 sequence: CASSFAGGEGYTEAFF. CDR3 sequence (DNA): TGTGCCAGCAGCTTCGCAGGGGGCGAAGGGTACACTGAAGCTTTCTTT.

The V call is TRBV18, the J call TRBJ2-5; maybe TRBD1 (5 bases). The germline V gene has CDR1 KGHSH and CDR2 LQKENI. Trimming cost V 3 bases and J 5 bases, with 16 bases left between them. This CDR3 is 15 amino acids long. CDR3 residues: CASSPGRGRYETQYF. The CDR3 nucleotides are TGTGCCAGCTCACCCGGAAGGGGCCGGTATGAGACCCAGTACTTC.

The chain uses TRBV5-1 and TRBJ2-7; the D gene is possibly TRBD2 (6 bases). V was trimmed by 0 bases and J by 6 bases, leaving 13 bases between them. The CDR3 contains 14 residues. CDR1 and CDR2 from the germline V gene are SGHRS and YFSETQ. CDR3 in DNA: TGCGCCAGCAGCTTGGTGAGGGGAGGAGGCGAGCAGTACTTC. Its translation is CASSLVRGGGEQYF.

CDR3 sequence reads: CAIRGLAGDYEQYF. The DNA of the CDR3 is TGTGCCATCCGCGGACTAGCGGGAGACTACGAGCAGTACTTC. The V and J genes are TRBV10-3 and TRBJ2-7; 13 nucleotides match TRBD2. J was trimmed by 3 bases and V by 8 bases; bases with no gene match: 4. This CDR3 spans 14 amino acids. The V gene's germline CDR1 is ENHRY and CDR2 SYGVKD.

The chain joins TRBV15 to TRBJ2-7, with TRBD1 identical over 8 bases. Looked up from germline, CDR1 is LNHNV and CDR2 is YYDKDF (reference sequence). The V and J ends lost 3 bases and 5 bases, in that order; junction bases with no gene match: 15. CDR3 length equals 17 residues. The CDR3 DNA sequence: TGTGCCACCAGCAGTCCCCTAGACAGGACAGGGCACCACGAGCAGTACTTC. Its translation: CATSSPLDRTGHHEQYF.

J is TRBJ2-5 and V is TRBV20-1; D perhaps matches TRBD1 (5 bases). V gave up 6 bases and J gave up 5 bases, with 16 bases separating them. Germline V lookup: CDR1 DFQATT, CDR2 SNEGSKA (reference sequence). The CDR3 is 13 amino acids. CDR3 DNA sequence: TGCAGTGCCCAGGCCTCTTCAGGGGAGACCCAGTACTTC. This encodes CSAQASSGETQYF.

This clonotype was detected a few times. The gene calls are TRBV7-4 and TRBJ2-3, with TRBD2 identical over 14 bases. CDR3 size: 17 residues. Germline V gives CDR1 SGHVT, CDR2 SQSDAQ. V gave up 5 bases and J gave up 3 bases; unmatched junction bases: 7. The CDR3 DNA follows: TGTGCCAGCAGCCTCGGGACTAGCGGGGGCCGGACAGATACGCAGTATTTT. It yields the protein CASSLGTSGGRTDTQYF. The whole variable domain, remainder taken from reference TRBV7-4 and TRBJ2-3, is GAGVSQSPRYKVAKRGRDVALRCDSISGHVTLYWYRQTLGQGSEVLTYSQSDAQRDKSGRPSGRFSAERPERSVSTLKIQRTEQGDSAVYLCASSLGTSGGRTDTQYFGPGTRLTVL.

In this sample, this clonotype turned up a few times. The CDR3 coding sequence is TGTGCCATCAGTGAGTCGGGGCCCAGGAAGAACGAGCAGTACTTC. This translates into CAISESGPRKNEQYF. The J gene is TRBJ2-7, the V gene TRBV10-3; a possible D gene is TRBD1 (5 bases). The CDR3 has 15 residues. The germline V and J ends were trimmed by 0 bases and 5 bases, with 14 bases remaining between them. Germline V CDR1 and CDR2: ENHRY, SYGVKD.

CDR3 nucleotide sequence: TGTGCCAGCTCACCTACAGGGGGCGAGAACTATGGCTACACCTTC. This translates into CASSPTGGENYGYTF. V gene TRBV18 combines with J gene TRBJ1-2; 9 bases align to TRBD1. Trimming at V came to 3 bases and at J to 2 bases, leaving 4 bases not matched to a gene. The CDR3 is 15 amino acids. Germline CDR1 and CDR2: KGHSH and LQKENI.

This clonotype was seen many times. The chain has TRBV12-3 or TRBV12-4 and TRBJ2-5; TRBD2 might be the D (6 bases). Trimming cost V 5 bases and J 2 bases, with 9 bases left between them. CDR3 length: 13 amino acids. The CDR3 DNA reads as TGTGCCAGCAGTCGGAGCGGGCAAGAGACCCAGTACTTC. Translation: CASSRSGQETQYF.